Presented here are 10 T cell receptor beta chains from one specimen sequenced in a study of T cell repertoires in cytomegalovirus infection. MiXCR was run by TCRdb on the reads, yielding one entry per CDR3 protein. The sample holds 310,000 or so distinct CDR3 sequences, roughly a tenth seen once. Sequenced material: PBMCs. Source of these receptors: a human donor in good health (CMV status not recorded). Some clones in this sample may be carry-over from other donors' samples.

This clonotype was counted at least ten times. The chain carries TRBV7-2 and TRBJ1-1; D gene uncertain. Germline lookup yields CDR1 SGHTA and CDR2 FQGNSA. The V gene lost 1 base and the J gene lost 6 bases, with 9 bases spanning the gap. The CDR3 consists of 13 residues. The CDR3, as DNA: TGTGCCAGCAGCTTAGTTGCCCAGCCTGAAGCTTTCTTT. It is translated as CASSLVAQPEAFF.

This clonotype was seen ten or more times. The CDR3 region has the DNA TGTGCCAGCAGCTTGGACGATTTGGGGGAGACCCAGTACTTC. Residues: CASSLDDLGETQYF. This chain connects TRBV5-4 to TRBJ2-5; no definite D call. Trimming shortened V by 0 bases and J by 5 bases, and 11 bases separated the two germline ends. Germline CDR1 SGHNT, CDR2 YYREEE (reference sequence). The CDR3 is 14 residues long.

This clonotype was counted many times. V and J are TRBV7-2 and TRBJ2-2, with 10 bases lining up with TRBD1. Germline V gives CDR1 SGHTA, CDR2 FQGNSA. Losses at the gene ends were 5 bases for V and 7 bases for J; bases not matched to a gene: 7. There are 15 residues in the CDR3. The CDR3 protein is CASSPGTGAGGELFF. The CDR3 nucleotides read TGTGCCAGCAGCCCCGGGACAGGGGCGGGCGGGGAGCTGTTTTTT.

This clonotype was observed many times. This chain links TRBV2 with TRBJ1-5, with 7 bases lining up with TRBD1. The CDR3 sequence is 15 residues long. Germline CDR1 is SNHLY and CDR2 is FYNNEI. V trimming: 6 bases; J trimming: 6 bases; junction bases outside the gene matches: 11. The CDR3, as DNA: TGTGCCAGCAGAGCCGGGACAGCGGGAGTTCAGCCCCAGCATTTT. It yields the protein CASRAGTAGVQPQHF.

This clonotype was found a few times. The chain joins TRBV28 to TRBJ2-2; D is ambiguous. The V and J ends lost 7 bases and 2 bases respectively, with 20 bases between them. The CDR3 loop spans 17 amino acids. The germline V gene has CDR1 MDHEN and CDR2 SYDVKM. The CDR3 DNA follows: TGTGCCAGCAACTTTGACCGAGGAATGATTAACACCGGGGAGCTGTTTTTT. It is translated as CASNFDRGMINTGELFF.

The gene calls are TRBV2 and TRBJ2-3; D call uncertain. V lost 7 bases and J 0 bases, leaving 14 bases between the germline ends. CDR1 SNHLY and CDR2 FYNNEI come from the germline V gene. The CDR3 length is 15 residues. CDR3 in DNA: TGTGCCAGCATCGAAGTGGCGGTTAGCACAGATACGCAGTATTTT. This gives the protein CASIEVAVSTDTQYF. Full variable domain (remainder filled in from reference TRBV2 and TRBJ2-3): EPEVTQTPSHQVTQMGQEVILRCVPISNHLYFYWYRQILGQKVEFLVSFYNNEISEKSEIFDDQFSVERPDGSNFTLKIRSTKLEDSAMYFCASIEVAVSTDTQYFGPGTRLTVL.

This clonotype has ten or more counts. The chain has TRBV6-2 or TRBV6-3 and TRBJ2-7; no clear D. CDR1 is MNHEY, CDR2 SVGEGT, per germline. CDR3 length: 14 residues. V lost 4 bases to trimming and J lost 5 bases, with 15 bases between them. The CDR3 here is CASSSPSRPNEQYV. DNA of the CDR3: TGTGCCAGCAGTTCCCCGTCCAGGCCCAACGAGCAGTACGTC.

This clonotype was detected ten times or more. This chain connects TRBV12-3 or TRBV12-4 to TRBJ1-2; D is possibly TRBD1 (6 bases). V lost 4 bases and J lost 8, with 23 bases in between. The CDR3 has 16 residues. The CDR3 region has the DNA TGTGCCAGCAGTTCCCTCCTGGGAACGGACAGCCAAGGCTACACCTTC. It yields the protein CASSSLLGTDSQGYTF.

The chain couples TRBV5-6 to TRBJ1-5; unclear D gene. The CDR3 length is 14 residues. CDR1 is SGHDT, CDR2 YYEEEE, per germline. V was shortened by 3 bases and J by 4 bases, with 11 bases between the two germline ends. The CDR3 nucleotides are TGTGCCAGCAGCTATTACGGGTTAAATCAGCCCCAGCATTTT. It yields the protein CASSYYGLNQPQHF.

This clonotype was observed at least ten times. J is TRBJ2-1 and V is TRBV19; D not certain. V lost 7 bases to trimming and J lost 4 bases, with 14 bases between them. The V gene's germline CDR1 is LNHDA and CDR2 SQIVND (reference sequence). The CDR3 extends over 14 amino acids. The DNA for the CDR3 is TGTGCCAGTACCGGGTCCGTCCTTTACAATGAGCAGTTCTTC. Amino acids: CASTGSVLYNEQFF.